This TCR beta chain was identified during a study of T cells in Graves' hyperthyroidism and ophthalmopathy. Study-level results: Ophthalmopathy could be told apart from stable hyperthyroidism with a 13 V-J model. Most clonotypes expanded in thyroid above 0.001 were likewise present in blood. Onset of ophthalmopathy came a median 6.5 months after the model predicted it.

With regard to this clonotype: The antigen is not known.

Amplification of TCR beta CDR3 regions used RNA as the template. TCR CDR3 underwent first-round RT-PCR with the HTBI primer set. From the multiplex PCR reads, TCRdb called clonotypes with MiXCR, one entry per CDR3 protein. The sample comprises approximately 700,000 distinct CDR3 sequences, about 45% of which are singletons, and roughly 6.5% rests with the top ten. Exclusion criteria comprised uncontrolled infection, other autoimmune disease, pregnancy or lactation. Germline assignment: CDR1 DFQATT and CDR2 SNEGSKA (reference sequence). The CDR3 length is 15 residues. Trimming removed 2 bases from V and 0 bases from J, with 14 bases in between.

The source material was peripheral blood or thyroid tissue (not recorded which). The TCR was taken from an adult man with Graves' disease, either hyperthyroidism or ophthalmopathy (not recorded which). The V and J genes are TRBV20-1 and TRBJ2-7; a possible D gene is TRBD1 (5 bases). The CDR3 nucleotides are TGCAGTGCTAGAAAGGCGAACAGGCACTCCTACGAGCAGTACTTC. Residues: CSARKANRHSYEQYF.